This is a list of T cell receptor beta chains from one sample in a study of cytomegalovirus exposure and HLA in healthy donors. Sequencing used immunoSEQ multiplex PCR; TCRdb keeps in-frame clones, though not all of them. The sample has approximately 100,000 clones; around 85% are singletons. Sequenced sample: PBMCs. The receptors stem from a man aged 60 to 69 in good health and CMV-seronegative. CDR3s include the opening cysteine and the closing phenylalanine or tryptophan. The order of the fields is CDR3 protein, CDR3 DNA, V gene, clone size, J gene, D gene. D genes are given only for firm matches. Clone size is shown for a subset of rows, as once, few, many or a class of expanded clone.

CASRQAGGNEQFF | TGTGCCAGCAGGCAGGCCGGGGGTAATGAGCAGTTCTTC | TRBV6-6 | NA | TRBJ2-1 | NA
CASRGSGTSGRGQYF | TGTGCCAGCAGGGGATCCGGGACTAGCGGGCGGGGGCAGTATTTT | TRBV6-5 | NA | TRBJ2-3 | TRBD2
CASSLGGGDTEAFF | TGTGCCAGCAGCTTGGGAGGGGGGGACACTGAAGCTTTCTTT | TRBV5-4 | NA | TRBJ1-1 | NA
CASSLAPQGSGEKLFF | TGCGCCAGCAGCTTGGCCCCGCAGGGGTCGGGTGAAAAACTGTTTTTT | TRBV5-1 | NA | TRBJ1-4 | NA
CASRKGGSNSPLHF | TGTGCCAGCAGAAAGGGCGGGTCCAATTCACCCCTCCACTTT | TRBV7-2 | few | TRBJ1-6 | NA
CASRRKPGQGWETQYF | TGTGCCAGTAGACGTAAACCGGGACAGGGGTGGGAGACCCAGTACTTC | TRBV19 | few | TRBJ2-5 | TRBD1
CASSPDRGGYQETQYF | TGTGCCAGCTCACCCGACAGGGGAGGGTACCAAGAGACCCAGTACTTC | TRBV18 | NA | TRBJ2-5 | NA
CASGKRGDSNTGELFF | TGTGCCAGCGGTAAGAGGGGGGACAGTAACACCGGGGAGCTGTTTTTT | TRBV9 | NA | TRBJ2-2 | NA
CASSQGATGGAGIAKNIQYF | TGCGCCAGCAGCCAAGGCGCGACAGGGGGCGCGGGGATAGCCAAAAACATTCAGTACTTC | TRBV4-1 | NA | TRBJ2-4 | TRBD1
CALGDRGYGYTF | TGTGCTTTAGGGGACAGGGGCTATGGCTACACCTTC | TRBV28 | NA | TRBJ1-2 | TRBD1
CASSQDQARRSLHF | TGTGCCAGCAGCCAAGATCAGGCTCGAAGATCCCTCCACTTT | TRBV4-2 | once | TRBJ1-6 | NA
CASSSFSGANVLTF | TGTGCCAGCAGTTCCTTCTCTGGGGCCAACGTCCTGACTTTC | TRBV9 | NA | TRBJ2-6 | NA
CASSPPFGGASYNEQFF | TGTGCCAGCTCACCACCGTTCGGGGGGGCTTCCTACAATGAGCAGTTCTTC | TRBV18 | NA | TRBJ2-1 | TRBD2
CASSPRRQGFQETQYF | TGTGCCAGCAGCCCTCGGCGGCAGGGCTTCCAAGAGACCCAGTACTTC | TRBV2 | NA | TRBJ2-5 | NA
CASSPGGTGGTEAFF | TGTGCCAGCAGCCCGGGCGGGACAGGGGGCACTGAAGCTTTCTTT | TRBV4-2 | NA | TRBJ1-1 | TRBD1
CASSPRLRTDTQYF | TGTGCCAGCTCACCACGACTCCGCACAGATACGCAGTATTTT | TRBV18 | NA | TRBJ2-3 | NA
CASSLAGLSSSYNEQFF | TGTGCCAGCAGCTTAGCGGGACTTTCAAGCTCCTACAATGAGCAGTTCTTC | TRBV7-8 | NA | TRBJ2-1 | NA
CASSPQQGSGQPQHF | TGTGCCAGCAGCCCCCAACAGGGAAGTGGGCAGCCCCAGCATTTT | TRBV7-2 | NA | TRBJ1-5 | NA
CASSQGRGTNEKLFF | TGCGCCAGCAGCCAAGGCAGGGGAACTAATGAAAAACTGTTTTTT | TRBV4-3 | NA | TRBJ1-4 | NA
CASSEGVFLAKNIQYF | TGTGCCAGCAGCGAAGGGGTCTTTCTAGCCAAAAACATTCAGTACTTC | TRBV9 | NA | TRBJ2-4 | NA
CSVESRGGREKLFF | TGCAGCGTTGAAAGTCGGGGGGGCAGGGAAAAACTGTTTTTT | TRBV29-1 | NA | TRBJ1-4 | NA
CASSYAGYEKLFF | TGTGCCAGCAGTTACGCGGGGTATGAAAAACTGTTTTTT | TRBV6-5 | NA | TRBJ1-4 | NA
CASSQDLVGAGELFF | TGTGCCAGCAGCCAAGATCTTGTTGGAGCCGGGGAGCTGTTTTTT | TRBV4-2 | NA | TRBJ2-2 | NA
CASSQQGTSYNSPLHF | TGTGCCAGCAGCCAACAGGGAACCTCCTATAATTCACCCCTCCACTTT | TRBV7-8 | NA | TRBJ1-6 | NA
CASSPRPGQVTDTQYF | TGCGCCAGCAGCCCCCGGCCGGGACAGGTCACAGATACGCAGTATTTT | TRBV4-3 | NA | TRBJ2-3 | TRBD1
CASSLRDGNQPQHF | TGTGCCAGCAGCCTCAGGGATGGGAATCAGCCCCAGCATTTT | TRBV6-6 | NA | TRBJ1-5 | NA
CASSLDQWTGNTDTQYF | TGTGCCAGCAGCTTAGATCAATGGACAGGGAACACAGATACGCAGTATTTT | TRBV11-2 | NA | TRBJ2-3 | TRBD1
CASKFLAGNTIYF | TGTGCCAGTAAGTTTCTGGCCGGAAACACCATATATTTT | TRBV19 | NA | TRBJ1-3 | NA
CASVLTGASDTEAFF | TGTGCCAGCGTGTTGACAGGGGCCTCGGACACTGAAGCTTTCTTT | TRBV6-5 | few | TRBJ1-1 | TRBD1
CASSPGHLNTEAFF | TGCGCCAGCAGCCCGGGACACCTGAACACTGAAGCTTTCTTT | TRBV5-1 | NA | TRBJ1-1 | NA
CAWSSGGKRETQYF | TGTGCCTGGAGTAGCGGGGGAAAGCGGGAGACCCAGTACTTC | TRBV30 | few | TRBJ2-5 | TRBD2
CASSYSGSANYGYTF | TGTGCCAGCAGTTACTCTGGCAGCGCTAACTATGGCTACACCTTC | TRBV6-5 | NA | TRBJ1-2 | NA
CASSEYRGTGANVLTF | TGTGCCAGCAGTGAATACAGGGGAACTGGGGCCAACGTCCTGACTTTC | TRBV6-1 | NA | TRBJ2-6 | TRBD1
CASSEGGTGSQETQYF | TGTGCCAGCAGTGAAGGGGGGACAGGCTCCCAAGAGACCCAGTACTTC | TRBV6-1 | NA | TRBJ2-5 | TRBD1
CASSKGAVETQYF | TGTGCCAGCAGTAAAGGGGCGGTGGAGACCCAGTACTTC | TRBV25-1 | NA | TRBJ2-5 | NA
CASQDRGNSEQYF | TGTGCCTCGCAAGACAGGGGAAATAGCGAGCAGTACTTC | TRBV30 | NA | TRBJ2-7 | TRBD1
CSVEIRVNTEAFF | TGCAGCGTTGAGATCAGGGTGAACACTGAAGCTTTCTTT | TRBV29-1 | once | TRBJ1-1 | NA
CASSLAGQGDYGYTF | TGCGCCAGCAGCTTGGCTGGACAGGGGGACTATGGCTACACCTTC | TRBV5-1 | few | TRBJ1-2 | TRBD1
CRRDVATYNEQFF | TGTCGGCGGGACGTGGCTACCTACAATGAGCAGTTCTTC | TRBV18 | NA | TRBJ2-1 | NA
CASSPGGDIQYF | TGCGCCAGCAGCCCCGGCGGGGACATTCAGTACTTC | TRBV4-3 | few | TRBJ2-4 | NA
CASSVVPGTDTQYF | TGTGCCAGCAGCGTAGTACCGGGGACAGATACGCAGTATTTT | TRBV9 | NA | TRBJ2-3 | NA